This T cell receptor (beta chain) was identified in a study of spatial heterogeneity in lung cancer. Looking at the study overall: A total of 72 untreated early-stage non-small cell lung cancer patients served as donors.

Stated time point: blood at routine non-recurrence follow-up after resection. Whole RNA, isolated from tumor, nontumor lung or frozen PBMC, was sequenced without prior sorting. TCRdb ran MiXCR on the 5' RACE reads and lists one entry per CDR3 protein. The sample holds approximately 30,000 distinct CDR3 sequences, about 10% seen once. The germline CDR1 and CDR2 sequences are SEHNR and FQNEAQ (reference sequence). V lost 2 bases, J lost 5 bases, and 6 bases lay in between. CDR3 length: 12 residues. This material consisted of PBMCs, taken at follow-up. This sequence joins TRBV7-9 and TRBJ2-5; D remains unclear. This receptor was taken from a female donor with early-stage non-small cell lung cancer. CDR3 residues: CASSLTSETQYF. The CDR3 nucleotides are TGTGCCAGCAGCTTAACCTCGGAGACCCAGTACTTC.